Sequencing of this TCR beta chain was carried out in a study of response to subunit inactivated influenza vaccine. General study results and limits: The authors proposed limited new T cell recruitment per seasonal influenza vaccination.

MiXCR, run by TCRdb on the RT-PCR reads, gives a single entry per CDR3 protein. Of under 800,000 distinct CDR3 sequences in the sample, about 15% were seen once. The germline V gene encodes CDR1 LNHNV and CDR2 YYDKDF (reference sequence). CDR3 length: 16 amino acids. V lost 3 bases to trimming and J lost 3 bases; unmatched junction nucleotides: 5. This clonotype was counted only a few times. Its matching antigen is unknown. The sample here was PBMCs from blood, taken roughly 2 weeks before vaccination. The TCR sequence derives from a man between 45 and 60 years old who received an inactivated influenza vaccine. The chain employs TRBV15 and TRBJ2-2; 9 nucleotides match TRBD1. The CDR3 reads CATSREGQGDTGELFF. CDR3 nucleotides: TGTGCCACCAGCAGGGAGGGACAGGGAGACACCGGGGAGCTGTTTTTT.